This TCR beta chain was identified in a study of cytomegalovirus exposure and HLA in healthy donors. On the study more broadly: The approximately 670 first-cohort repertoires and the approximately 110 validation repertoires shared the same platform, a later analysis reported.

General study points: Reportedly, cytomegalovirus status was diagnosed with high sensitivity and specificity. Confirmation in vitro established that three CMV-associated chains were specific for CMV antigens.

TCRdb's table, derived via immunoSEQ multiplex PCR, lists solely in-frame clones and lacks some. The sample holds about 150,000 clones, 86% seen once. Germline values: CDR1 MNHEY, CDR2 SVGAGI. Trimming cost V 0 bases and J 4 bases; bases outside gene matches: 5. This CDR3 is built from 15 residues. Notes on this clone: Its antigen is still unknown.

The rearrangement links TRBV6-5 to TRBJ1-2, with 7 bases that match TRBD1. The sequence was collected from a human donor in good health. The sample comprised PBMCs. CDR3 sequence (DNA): TGTGCCAGCAGTTACTCGGGGCAGGGGGGCTATGGCTACACCTTC. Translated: CASSYSGQGGYGYTF.